The present T cell receptor beta chain was sequenced within a study of follicular helper T cells after annual influenza vaccination. The germline V and J ends were trimmed by 5 bases and 0 bases, with 8 bases remaining between them. Looked up from germline, CDR1 is SNHLY and CDR2 is FYNNEI. The length of the CDR3 is 15 residues. Described time point: 2015-2016 season, pre-vaccination. This clone was detected only a few times. Using immunoSEQ multiplex PCR, the repertoire was profiled, and TCRdb retains in-frame clones only, with some absent. The top ten hold 0.44% of the sample, which has about 14,000 clones, 78% seen once.

This TCR derives from an adult who received the influenza vaccine. This sample comprised CXCR5- memory CD4+ T cells sorted from blood, obtained on the day of influenza vaccination. This chain joins TRBV2 and TRBJ1-6; a possible D gene is TRBD1 (5 bases). The CDR3 region is CASSSQGSYNSPLHF. CDR3 bases: TGTGCCAGCAGTAGCCAGGGCTCCTATAATTCACCCCTCCACTTT.